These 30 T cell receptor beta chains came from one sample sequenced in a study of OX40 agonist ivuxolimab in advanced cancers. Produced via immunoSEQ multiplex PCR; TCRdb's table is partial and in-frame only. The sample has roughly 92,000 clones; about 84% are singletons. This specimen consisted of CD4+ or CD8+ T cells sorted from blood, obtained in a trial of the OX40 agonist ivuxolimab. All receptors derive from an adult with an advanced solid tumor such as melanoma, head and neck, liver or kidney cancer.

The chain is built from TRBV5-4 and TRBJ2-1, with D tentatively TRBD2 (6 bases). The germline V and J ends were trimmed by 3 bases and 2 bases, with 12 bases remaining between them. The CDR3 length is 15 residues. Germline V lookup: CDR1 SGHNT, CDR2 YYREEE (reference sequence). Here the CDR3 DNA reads TGTGCCAGCAGCTGGGTGGGGGGTCCCTACAATGAGCAGTTCTTC. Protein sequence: CASSWVGGPYNEQFF.

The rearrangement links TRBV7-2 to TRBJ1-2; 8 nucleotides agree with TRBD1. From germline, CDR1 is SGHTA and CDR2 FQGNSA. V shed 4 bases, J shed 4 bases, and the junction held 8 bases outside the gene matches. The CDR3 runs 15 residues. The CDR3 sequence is CASSSGGQETYGYTF. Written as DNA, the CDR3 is TGTGCCAGCAGCTCGGGGGGACAGGAAACCTATGGCTACACCTTC.

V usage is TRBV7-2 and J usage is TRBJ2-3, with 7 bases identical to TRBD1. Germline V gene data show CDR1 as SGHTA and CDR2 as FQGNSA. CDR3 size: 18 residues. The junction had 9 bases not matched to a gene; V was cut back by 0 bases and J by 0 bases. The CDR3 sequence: CASSLAGNRGFSTDTQYF. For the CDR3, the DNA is TGTGCCAGCAGCTTAGCGGGAAACAGGGGTTTCAGCACAGATACGCAGTATTTT.

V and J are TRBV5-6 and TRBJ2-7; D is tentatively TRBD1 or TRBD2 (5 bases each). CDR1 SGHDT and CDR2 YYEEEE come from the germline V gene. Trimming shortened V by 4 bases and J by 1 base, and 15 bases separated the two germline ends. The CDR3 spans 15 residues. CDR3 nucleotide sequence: TGTGCCAGCAGCGGTCCGGGACCGAAATCCTACGAGCAGTACTTC. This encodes CASSGPGPKSYEQYF.

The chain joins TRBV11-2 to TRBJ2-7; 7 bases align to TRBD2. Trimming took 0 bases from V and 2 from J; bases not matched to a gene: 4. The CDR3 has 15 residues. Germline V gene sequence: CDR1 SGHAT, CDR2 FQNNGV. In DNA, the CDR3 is TGTGCCAGCAGCTTAGAACTAGCGTCAACCTACGAGCAGTACTTC. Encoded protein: CASSLELASTYEQYF.

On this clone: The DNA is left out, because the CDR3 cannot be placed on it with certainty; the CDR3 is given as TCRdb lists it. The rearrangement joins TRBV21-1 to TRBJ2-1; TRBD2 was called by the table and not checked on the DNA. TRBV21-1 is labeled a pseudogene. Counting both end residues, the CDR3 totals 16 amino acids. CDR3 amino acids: CASSKALWGEGNEQFF.

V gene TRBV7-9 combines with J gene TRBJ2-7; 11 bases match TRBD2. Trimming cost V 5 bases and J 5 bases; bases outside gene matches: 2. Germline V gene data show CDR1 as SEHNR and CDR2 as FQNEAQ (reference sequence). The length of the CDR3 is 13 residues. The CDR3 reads CASSGGLADEQYF. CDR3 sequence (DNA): TGTGCCAGCAGCGGGGGACTAGCGGACGAGCAGTACTTC. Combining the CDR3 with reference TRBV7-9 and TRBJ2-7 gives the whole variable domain DTGVSQNPRHKITKRGQNVTFRCDPISEHNRLYWYRQTLGQGPEFLTYFQNEAQLEKSRLLSDRFSAERPKGSFSTLEIQRTEQGDSAMYLCASSGGLADEQYFGPGTRLTVT.

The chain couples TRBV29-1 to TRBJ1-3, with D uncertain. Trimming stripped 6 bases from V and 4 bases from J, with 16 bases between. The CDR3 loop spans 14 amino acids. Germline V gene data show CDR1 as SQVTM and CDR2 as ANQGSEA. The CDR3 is CSVETQLGGNTIYF. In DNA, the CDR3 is TGCAGCGTGGAGACTCAACTCGGGGGAAACACCATATATTTT.

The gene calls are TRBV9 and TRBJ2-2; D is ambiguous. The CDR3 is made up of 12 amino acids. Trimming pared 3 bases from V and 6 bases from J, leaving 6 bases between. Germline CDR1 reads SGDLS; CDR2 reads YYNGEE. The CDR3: CASSGLSGELFF. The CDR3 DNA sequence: TGTGCCAGCAGCGGCCTGTCCGGGGAGCTGTTTTTT. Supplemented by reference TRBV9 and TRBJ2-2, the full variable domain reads DSGVTQTPKHLITATGQRVTLRCSPRSGDLSVYWYQQSLDQGLQFLIQYYNGEERAKGNILERFSAQQFPDLHSELNLSSLELGDSALYFCASSGLSGELFFGEGSRLTVL.

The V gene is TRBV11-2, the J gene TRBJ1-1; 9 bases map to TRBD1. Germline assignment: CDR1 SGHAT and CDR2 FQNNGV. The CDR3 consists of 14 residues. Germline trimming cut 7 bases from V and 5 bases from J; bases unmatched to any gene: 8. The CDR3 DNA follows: TGTGCCAGCACCCCACAGGGGGCGCGAACTGAAGCTTTCTTT. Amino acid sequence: CASTPQGARTEAFF.

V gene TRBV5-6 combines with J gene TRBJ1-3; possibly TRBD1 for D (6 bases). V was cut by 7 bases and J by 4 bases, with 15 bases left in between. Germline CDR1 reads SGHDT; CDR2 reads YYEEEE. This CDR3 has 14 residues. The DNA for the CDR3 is TGTGCCAGCCGACTCGGGGGCATGGGAAACACCATATATTTT. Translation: CASRLGGMGNTIYF.

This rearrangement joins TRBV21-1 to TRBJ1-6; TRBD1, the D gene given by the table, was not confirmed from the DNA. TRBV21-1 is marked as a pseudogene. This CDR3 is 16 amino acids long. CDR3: CASSEPGHHYNSPLHF. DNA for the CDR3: TGTGCCAGCAGCGAACCGGGACACCACTATAATTCACCCCTCCACTTT.

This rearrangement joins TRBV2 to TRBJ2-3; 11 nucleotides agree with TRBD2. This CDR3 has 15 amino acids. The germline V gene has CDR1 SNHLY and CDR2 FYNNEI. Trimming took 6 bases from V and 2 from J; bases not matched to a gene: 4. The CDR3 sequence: CASRQTSGITDTQYF. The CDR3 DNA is TGTGCCAGCAGACAGACTAGCGGGATCACAGATACGCAGTATTTT. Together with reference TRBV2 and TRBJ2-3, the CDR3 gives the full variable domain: EPEVTQTPSHQVTQMGQEVILRCVPISNHLYFYWYRQILGQKVEFLVSFYNNEISEKSEIFDDQFSVERPDGSNFTLKIRSTKLEDSAMYFCASRQTSGITDTQYFGPGTRLTVL.

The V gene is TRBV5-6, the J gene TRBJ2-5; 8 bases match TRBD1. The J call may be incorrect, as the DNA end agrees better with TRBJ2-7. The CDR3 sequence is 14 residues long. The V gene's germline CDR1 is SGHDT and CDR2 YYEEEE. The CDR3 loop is CASSLTGGGYEQYF. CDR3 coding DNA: TGTGCCAGCAGCTTGACAGGGGGAGGCTACGAGCAGTACTTC.

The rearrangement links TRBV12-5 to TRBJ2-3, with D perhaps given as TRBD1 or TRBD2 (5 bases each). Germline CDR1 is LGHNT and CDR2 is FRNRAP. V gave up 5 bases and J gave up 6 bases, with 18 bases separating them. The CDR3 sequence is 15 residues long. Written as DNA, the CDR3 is TGTGCTAGTGGTGGTGGACAAGCCCGGAGGGATACGCAGTATTTT. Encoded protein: CASGGGQARRDTQYF.

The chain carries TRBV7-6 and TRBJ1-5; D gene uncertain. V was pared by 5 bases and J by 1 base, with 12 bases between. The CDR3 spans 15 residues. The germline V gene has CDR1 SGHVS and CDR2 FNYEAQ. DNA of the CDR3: TGTGCCAGCAGCCCCGTGGGGTGGAGCAATCAGCCCCAGCATTTT. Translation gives CASSPVGWSNQPQHF.

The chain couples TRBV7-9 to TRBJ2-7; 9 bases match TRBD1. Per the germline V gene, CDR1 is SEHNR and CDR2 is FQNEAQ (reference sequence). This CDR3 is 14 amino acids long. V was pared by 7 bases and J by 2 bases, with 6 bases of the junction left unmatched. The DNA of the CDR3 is TGTGCCAGCACCGCGGACAGGGGTCCCTACGAGCAGTACTTC. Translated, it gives CASTADRGPYEQYF.

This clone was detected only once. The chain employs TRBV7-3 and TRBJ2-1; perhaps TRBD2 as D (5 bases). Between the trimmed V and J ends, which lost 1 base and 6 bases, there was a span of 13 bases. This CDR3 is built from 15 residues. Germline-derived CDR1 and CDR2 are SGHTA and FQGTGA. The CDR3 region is CASSLNGVGSNEQFF. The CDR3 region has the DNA TGTGCCAGCAGCTTAAACGGGGTTGGGAGCAATGAGCAGTTCTTC.

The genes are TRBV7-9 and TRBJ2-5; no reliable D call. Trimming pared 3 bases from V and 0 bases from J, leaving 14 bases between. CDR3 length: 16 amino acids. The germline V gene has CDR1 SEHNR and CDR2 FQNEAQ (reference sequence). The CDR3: CASSLDVSLYQETQYF. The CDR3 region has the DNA TGTGCCAGCAGCTTGGACGTAAGCTTGTACCAAGAGACCCAGTACTTC.

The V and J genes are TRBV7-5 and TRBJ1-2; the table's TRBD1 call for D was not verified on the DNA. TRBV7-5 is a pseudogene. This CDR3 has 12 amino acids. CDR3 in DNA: TGTGCCACCCTGACAGGGAACTATGGCTACACCTTC. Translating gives CATLTGNYGYTF.

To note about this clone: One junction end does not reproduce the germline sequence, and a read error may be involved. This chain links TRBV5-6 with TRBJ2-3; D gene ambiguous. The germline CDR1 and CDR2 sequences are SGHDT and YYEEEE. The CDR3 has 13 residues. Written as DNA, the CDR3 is TGTGCCAGCAGCTTAGGAATCACAAATACGCAGTATTTT. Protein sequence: CASSLGITNTQYF.

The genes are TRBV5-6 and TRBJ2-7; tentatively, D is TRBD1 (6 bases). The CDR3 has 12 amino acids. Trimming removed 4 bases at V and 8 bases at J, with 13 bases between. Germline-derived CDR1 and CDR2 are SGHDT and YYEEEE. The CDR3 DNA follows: TGTGCCAGCAGCCGACAGGACCCTAAGCAGTACTTC. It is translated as CASSRQDPKQYF.

For the CDR3, the DNA is TGTGCCAGTAGTATACTACCTAAGGGGGGGCTTCGGAACACTGAAGCTTTCTTT. Encoded protein: CASSILPKGGLRNTEAFF. The chain has TRBV19 and TRBJ1-1; D is perhaps TRBD1 (6 bases). CDR1 is LNHDA, CDR2 SQIVND, per germline (reference sequence). The V end was cut by 2 bases, the J end by 1 base, with 20 bases between. The CDR3 covers 18 residues.

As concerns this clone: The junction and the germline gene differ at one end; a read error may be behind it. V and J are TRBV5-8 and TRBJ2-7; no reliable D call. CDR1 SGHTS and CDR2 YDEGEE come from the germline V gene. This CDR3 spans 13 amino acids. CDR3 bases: TGTGCCAGCAGCCTCACTACATCTTACGGGCAGTACTTC. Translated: CASSLTTSYGQYF.

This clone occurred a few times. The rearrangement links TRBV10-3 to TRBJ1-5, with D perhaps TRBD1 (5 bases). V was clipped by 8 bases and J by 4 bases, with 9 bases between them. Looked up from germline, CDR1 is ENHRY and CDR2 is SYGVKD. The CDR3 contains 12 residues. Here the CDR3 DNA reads TGTGCCATCGGTAAGGGGAATCAGCCCCAGCATTTT. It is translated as CAIGKGNQPQHF.

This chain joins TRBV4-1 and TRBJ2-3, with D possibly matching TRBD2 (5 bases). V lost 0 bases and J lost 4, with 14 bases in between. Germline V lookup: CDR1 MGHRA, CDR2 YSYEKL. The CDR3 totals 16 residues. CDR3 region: CASSQDYRVGADTQYF. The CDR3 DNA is TGCGCCAGCAGCCAAGACTATAGGGTCGGGGCAGATACGCAGTATTTT.

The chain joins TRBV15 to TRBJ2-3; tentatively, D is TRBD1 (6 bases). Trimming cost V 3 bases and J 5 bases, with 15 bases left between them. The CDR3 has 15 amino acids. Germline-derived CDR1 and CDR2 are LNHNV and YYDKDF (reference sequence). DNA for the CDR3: TGTGCCACCAGCAGGCCTGCAGGGGTTGGAGATACGCAGTATTTT. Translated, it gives CATSRPAGVGDTQYF. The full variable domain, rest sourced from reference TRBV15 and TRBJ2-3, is DAMVIQNPRYQVTQFGKPVTLSCSQTLNHNVMYWYQQKSSQAPKLLFHYYDKDFNNEADTPDNFQSRRPNTSFCFLDIRSPGLGDTAMYLCATSRPAGVGDTQYFGPGTRLTVL.

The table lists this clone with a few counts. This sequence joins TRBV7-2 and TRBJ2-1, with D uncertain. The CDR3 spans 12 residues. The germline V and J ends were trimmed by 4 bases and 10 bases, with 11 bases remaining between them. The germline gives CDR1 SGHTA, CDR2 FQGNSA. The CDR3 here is CASSSTLSEQFF. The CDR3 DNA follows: TGTGCCAGCAGCTCGACCCTAAGCGAGCAGTTCTTC.

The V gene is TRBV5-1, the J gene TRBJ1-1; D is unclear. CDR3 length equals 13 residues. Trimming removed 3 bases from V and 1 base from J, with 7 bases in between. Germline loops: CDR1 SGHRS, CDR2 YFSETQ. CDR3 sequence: CASSSDWNTEAFF. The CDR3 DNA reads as TGCGCCAGCAGCTCCGATTGGAACACTGAAGCTTTCTTT.

CDR3 nucleotides: TGTGCCAGTAGTGTACCGGGACAGGGAGTATACTATGGCTACACCTTC. It specifies CASSVPGQGVYYGYTF. This chain uses TRBV19 with TRBJ1-2; 9 bases are shared with TRBD1. V lost 5 bases to trimming and J lost 3 bases; unmatched junction nucleotides: 10. This CDR3 is 16 amino acids long. Per the germline V gene, CDR1 is LNHDA and CDR2 is SQIVND (reference sequence).